Presented here are 5 T cell receptor beta chains from one specimen sequenced in a study of Ad26.COV2.S vaccination and SARS-CoV-2 variants. Assay: immunoSEQ multiplex PCR; the TCRdb copy retains only in-frame clones and omits some. The table records fewer than 300,000 clones, roughly 86% of them present only once. Noted treatment: some 20 received Ad26.COV2.S at low or high dose, single or two shots; several received placebo; per-sample allocation not given. At day 63 after the first vaccine or placebo injection, samples were drawn. This specimen was peripheral blood, taken in a trial of Ad26.COV2.S vaccine versus placebo. These TCRs come from a person aged 18-65 years who received the Ad26.COV2.S COVID-19 vaccine or a placebo.

The rearrangement joins TRBV5-1 to TRBJ1-4, with D maybe TRBD1 (5 bases). Per the germline V gene, CDR1 is SGHRS and CDR2 is YFSETQ. The CDR3 sequence is 16 residues long. V shed 0 bases and J shed 4 bases, with 13 bases lying between them. The chain's CDR3 is CASSLEGRRGNEKLFF. CDR3 nucleotide sequence: TGCGCCAGCAGCTTGGAGGGACGCCGCGGTAATGAAAAACTGTTTTTT.

The chain links TRBV2 to TRBJ2-5, with TRBD2 matching 14 bases. The CDR3 has 20 amino acids. Germline CDR1 SNHLY, CDR2 FYNNEI. Germline trimming cut 6 bases from V and 4 bases from J; bases unmatched to any gene: 19. The CDR3 DNA follows: TGTGCCAGCAGCGGCCGGACTAGCGGGGGGAGGGTGTCAAAGTCAGAGACCCAGTACTTC. Its translation: CASSGRTSGGRVSKSETQYF.

The chain couples TRBV7-9 to TRBJ2-3; the D is unclear. With 4 bases removed from V and 6 bases from J, the gap between germline ends came to 8 bases. Germline CDR1 and CDR2: SEHNR and FQNEAQ (reference sequence). The CDR3 runs to 12 residues. The CDR3 is CASSSALDTQYF. The CDR3 DNA follows: TGTGCCAGCAGCTCAGCTCTGGATACGCAGTATTTT.

This chain uses TRBV6-2 or TRBV6-3 with TRBJ1-5, with D maybe TRBD1 (5 bases). The V gene lost 5 bases and the J gene lost 1 base, with 9 bases spanning the gap. This CDR3 region has 14 residues. Germline loops: CDR1 MNHEY, CDR2 SVGEGT. The CDR3 DNA follows: TGTGCCAGCAGTGCCCGACAGAGCAATCAGCCCCAGCATTTT. Translated: CASSARQSNQPQHF.

The rearrangement uses TRBV5-4 and TRBJ1-1; 11 bases align to TRBD1. The trim removed 4 bases at V and 3 bases at J, leaving 2 bases unmatched. CDR3 length: 14 amino acids. Germline V gives CDR1 SGHNT, CDR2 YYREEE (reference sequence). CDR3 region: CASSRGQGDTEAFF. Written as DNA, the CDR3 is TGTGCCAGCAGCAGGGGACAGGGGGACACTGAAGCTTTCTTT. The entire variable domain, with the rest obtained from reference TRBV5-4 and TRBJ1-1, is as follows: ETGVTQSPTHLIKTRGQQVTLRCSSQSGHNTVSWYQQALGQGPQFIFQYYREEENGRGNFPPRFSGLQFPNYSSELNVNALELDDSALYLCASSRGQGDTEAFFGQGTRLTVV.